In its sample, the clone carrying this TCR beta chain was seen a few times. The antigen is undetermined. This sample is drawn from a study of glioma-infiltrating T cells. Broader study findings: CDR3 overlap between tissue and blood was very small. Non-neoplastic patients had below-expected tissue-blood divergence, while all gliomas exceeded expectation.

The iRepertoire nested amplicon-rescue multiplex PCR amplified TCR alpha and beta CDR3s from RNA. Tissue mRNA or PBMC total RNA, about 90-400 ng, went into one-step reverse transcription and amplification. TCRdb called the multiplex PCR reads again in MiXCR, with one record for every CDR3 protein. The sample consists of around 180,000 distinct CDR3 sequences, roughly 45% of them appearing once. The TCR was taken from a human donor with low-grade glioma or glioblastoma, undergoing nonglioma brain surgery, or in good health (not recorded which). The sample comprised glioma tissue, nonneoplastic brain tissue, or PBMCs (not recorded which).

The CDR3 region has the DNA TGTGCCAGCAGGGAGCAGGGAGTGGGTGAGCAGTTCTTC. Amino acid sequence: CASREQGVGEQFF. This sequence joins TRBV12-3 or TRBV12-4 and TRBJ2-1; D tentatively reads TRBD1 or TRBD2 (5 bases each). V dropped 6 bases and J dropped 9 bases, with 15 bases sitting between them. The CDR3 is 13 residues long.